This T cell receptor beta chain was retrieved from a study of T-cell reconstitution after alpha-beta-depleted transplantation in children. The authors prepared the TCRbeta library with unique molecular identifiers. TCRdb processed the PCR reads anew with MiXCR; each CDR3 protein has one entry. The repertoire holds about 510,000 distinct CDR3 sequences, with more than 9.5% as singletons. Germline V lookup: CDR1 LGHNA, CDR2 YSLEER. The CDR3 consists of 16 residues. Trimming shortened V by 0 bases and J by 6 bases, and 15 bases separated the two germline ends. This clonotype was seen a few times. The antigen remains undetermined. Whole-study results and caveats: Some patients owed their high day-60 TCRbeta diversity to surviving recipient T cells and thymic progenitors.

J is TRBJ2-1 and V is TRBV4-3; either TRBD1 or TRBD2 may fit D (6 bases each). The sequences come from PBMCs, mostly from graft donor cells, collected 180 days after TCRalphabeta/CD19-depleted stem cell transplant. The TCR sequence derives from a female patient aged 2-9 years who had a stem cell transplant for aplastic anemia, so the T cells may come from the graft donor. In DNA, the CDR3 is TGCGCCAGCAGCCAAGACCGGGGGCGAGGCAGCAATGAGCAGTTCTTC. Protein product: CASSQDRGRGSNEQFF.